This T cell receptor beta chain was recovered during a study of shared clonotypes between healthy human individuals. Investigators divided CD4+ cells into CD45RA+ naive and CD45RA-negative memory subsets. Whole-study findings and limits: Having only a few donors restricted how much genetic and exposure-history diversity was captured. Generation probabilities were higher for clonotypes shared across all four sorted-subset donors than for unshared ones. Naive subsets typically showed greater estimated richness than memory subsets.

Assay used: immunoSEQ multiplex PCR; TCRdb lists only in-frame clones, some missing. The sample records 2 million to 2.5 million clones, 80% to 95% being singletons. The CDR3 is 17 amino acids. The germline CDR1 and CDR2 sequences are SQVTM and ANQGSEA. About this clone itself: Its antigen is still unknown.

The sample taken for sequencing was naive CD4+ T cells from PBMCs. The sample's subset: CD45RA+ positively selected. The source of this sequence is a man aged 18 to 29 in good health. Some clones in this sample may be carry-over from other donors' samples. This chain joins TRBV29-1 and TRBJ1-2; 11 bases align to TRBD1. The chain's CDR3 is CLTWNQPRTGGYYGYTF. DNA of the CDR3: TGCCTGACTTGGAACCAACCGCGGACAGGGGGCTACTATGGCTACACCTTC.